Listed below are T cell receptor beta chains from one sample, sequenced in a study of PD-L1 blockade in urothelial cancer. Clones were sequenced by immunoSEQ multiplex PCR, and TCRdb holds only the in-frame ones, with some missing. The sample shows 100,000 to 150,000 clones, around 84% of them seen only once. The sample in question was PBMCs, obtained around atezolizumab (anti-PD-L1) treatment. Receptors were obtained from a man aged 45-65 years with urothelial cancer. Both conserved end residues are part of each CDR3. D genes are given only for firm matches. Size tells how often a clone was seen (once, few, many) or the class of an expanded clone, and some rows leave it out.

cdr3_nt: TGTGCCATCATAGGGAGAATCTACAATGAGCAGTTCTTC; cdr3_aa: CAIIGRIYNEQFF; v_call: TRBV28; j_call: TRBJ2-1; clone_size: -; d_call: -
cdr3_nt: TGTGCCAGTCTTCTCGGGGGGGGATTGAACACTGAAGCTTTCTTT; cdr3_aa: CASLLGGGLNTEAFF; v_call: TRBV19; j_call: TRBJ1-1; clone_size: -; d_call: -
cdr3_nt: TGTGCCAGCACCAGTAACACCGGGGAGCTGTTTTTT; cdr3_aa: CASTSNTGELFF; v_call: TRBV28; j_call: TRBJ2-2; clone_size: -; d_call: -
cdr3_nt: TGTGCCAGCAGCCATAGAGGGAGAAAAGAGACCCAGTACTTC; cdr3_aa: CASSHRGRKETQYF; v_call: TRBV5-4; j_call: TRBJ2-5; clone_size: -; d_call: -
cdr3_nt: TGTGCCAGCAGCCCAGGGTCTAACTATGGCTACACCTTC; cdr3_aa: CASSPGSNYGYTF; v_call: TRBV9; j_call: TRBJ1-2; clone_size: -; d_call: -
cdr3_nt: TGTGCCAGTAGTATCCACGCCAGGGATGATTCACCCCTCCACTTT; cdr3_aa: CASSIHARDDSPLHF; v_call: TRBV19; j_call: TRBJ1-6; clone_size: -; d_call: -
cdr3_nt: TGTGCCAGCAGCTTAGGAGGCGGGAGCACAGATACGCAGTATTTT; cdr3_aa: CASSLGGGSTDTQYF; v_call: TRBV11-2; j_call: TRBJ2-3; clone_size: -; d_call: -
cdr3_nt: TGTGCCAGTAGTCCCCAAGCTATCAATGAGCAGTTCTTC; cdr3_aa: CASSPQAINEQFF; v_call: TRBV19; j_call: TRBJ2-1; clone_size: -; d_call: -
cdr3_nt: TGTGCCAGTAGTGCCCCCGGGACAGGGAGCAACTATGGCTACACCTTC; cdr3_aa: CASSAPGTGSNYGYTF; v_call: TRBV19; j_call: TRBJ1-2; clone_size: -; d_call: TRBD1
cdr3_nt: TGTGCCTGGAGTGTTGAGGGAAGCTCCTATAATTCACCCCTCCACTTT; cdr3_aa: CAWSVEGSSYNSPLHF; v_call: TRBV30; j_call: TRBJ1-6; clone_size: -; d_call: -
cdr3_nt: TGTGCCAGCAGTTCGCTAACGGGAGCTCGATACGAGCAGTACTTC; cdr3_aa: CASSSLTGARYEQYF; v_call: TRBV28; j_call: TRBJ2-7; clone_size: -; d_call: -
cdr3_nt: TGTGCCAGCAGTTACTCTGGCCAGTGGAGCAATCAGCCCCAGCATTTT; cdr3_aa: CASSYSGQWSNQPQHF; v_call: TRBV6-5; j_call: TRBJ1-5; clone_size: -; d_call: -
cdr3_nt: TGTGCCAGTACGGGACTAGCGAGATACAATGAGCAGTTCTTC; cdr3_aa: CASTGLARYNEQFF; v_call: TRBV28; j_call: TRBJ2-1; clone_size: -; d_call: TRBD2
cdr3_nt: TGCGCCAGCAGTTTGACTAGCGGGAGCTCCAATGAGCAGTTCTTC; cdr3_aa: CASSLTSGSSNEQFF; v_call: TRBV10-2; j_call: TRBJ2-1; clone_size: -; d_call: TRBD2
cdr3_nt: TGTGCCAGCACCGGGGCGGGGAAAGCTTTCTTT; cdr3_aa: CASTGAGKAFF; v_call: TRBV25-1; j_call: TRBJ1-1; clone_size: -; d_call: -
cdr3_nt: TGTGCCAGCAGCATACAGGGGCTATCCTACGAGCAGTACTTC; cdr3_aa: CASSIQGLSYEQYF; v_call: TRBV25-1; j_call: TRBJ2-7; clone_size: -; d_call: TRBD1
cdr3_nt: TGTGCCAGCAGCTTCGGACTAGCGGGAGGCGGCGGGGAGCTGTTTTTT; cdr3_aa: CASSFGLAGGGGELFF; v_call: TRBV5-5; j_call: TRBJ2-2; clone_size: -; d_call: TRBD2
cdr3_nt: TGTGCCAGCAGTTCCGACAGATATCAGCCCCAGCATTTT; cdr3_aa: CASSSDRYQPQHF; v_call: TRBV6-5; j_call: TRBJ1-5; clone_size: few; d_call: -
cdr3_nt: TGTGCCAGTAGTCGGGCAGGGCGAGGCTACACCTTC; cdr3_aa: CASSRAGRGYTF; v_call: TRBV19; j_call: TRBJ1-2; clone_size: -; d_call: -
cdr3_nt: TGTGCCAGCAGCGAAGGACAGGGGGCCTATGGCTACACCTTC; cdr3_aa: CASSEGQGAYGYTF; v_call: TRBV7-9; j_call: TRBJ1-2; clone_size: -; d_call: TRBD1
cdr3_nt: TGTGCCAGCAGGTCGAGCCAATCGGGCAATCAGCCCCAGCATTTT; cdr3_aa: CASRSSQSGNQPQHF; v_call: TRBV27; j_call: TRBJ1-5; clone_size: -; d_call: -
cdr3_nt: TGTGCCAGCAGCCTACAACAGGGCCGCTCTGGGGCCAACGTCCTGACTTTC; cdr3_aa: CASSLQQGRSGANVLTF; v_call: TRBV2; j_call: TRBJ2-6; clone_size: -; d_call: -
cdr3_nt: TGTGCCAGCATCGACAGGACTAGCTCCTACGAGCAGTACTTC; cdr3_aa: CASIDRTSSYEQYF; v_call: TRBV28; j_call: TRBJ2-7; clone_size: few; d_call: -
cdr3_nt: TGTGCCAGCAGCCGCCAGCGGGAGGACGAGCAGTTCTTC; cdr3_aa: CASSRQREDEQFF; v_call: TRBV4-2; j_call: TRBJ2-1; clone_size: -; d_call: TRBD2
cdr3_nt: TGTGCCAGCAGCCAAAGGATGGGGAGCTCCTACAATGAGCAGTTCTTC; cdr3_aa: CASSQRMGSSYNEQFF; v_call: TRBV14; j_call: TRBJ2-1; clone_size: -; d_call: -
cdr3_nt: TGTGCCAGCAGTCCGGGACAGGGGAATTCACCCCTCCACTTT; cdr3_aa: CASSPGQGNSPLHF; v_call: TRBV27; j_call: TRBJ1-6; clone_size: -; d_call: TRBD1
cdr3_nt: TGTGCCAGCAGCGTAGTGGGACACCAGGGAGGGGAGCTGTTTTTT; cdr3_aa: CASSVVGHQGGELFF; v_call: TRBV9; j_call: TRBJ2-2; clone_size: -; d_call: -
cdr3_nt: TGTGCCAGTAGGGACAGAGGACAAGAGACCCAGTACTTC; cdr3_aa: CASRDRGQETQYF; v_call: TRBV19; j_call: TRBJ2-5; clone_size: -; d_call: -
cdr3_nt: TGTGCCAGCACAGACCCAGGCCTCGGAGCTTTCTTT; cdr3_aa: CASTDPGLGAFF; v_call: TRBV6-6; j_call: TRBJ1-1; clone_size: -; d_call: -
cdr3_nt: TGTGCCACCAGCAGAGTGGCTAGCAATGAGCAGTTCTTC; cdr3_aa: CATSRVASNEQFF; v_call: TRBV15; j_call: TRBJ2-1; clone_size: -; d_call: -
cdr3_nt: TGTGCCTGGGGGAGGCTAGCGGGGGGAGGCTACAATGAGCAGTTCTTC; cdr3_aa: CAWGRLAGGGYNEQFF; v_call: TRBV30; j_call: TRBJ2-1; clone_size: -; d_call: TRBD2
cdr3_nt: TGTGCCAGCAGTGAGGGCGTGGGGAGCTCCTACAATGAGCAGTTCTTC; cdr3_aa: CASSEGVGSSYNEQFF; v_call: TRBV25-1; j_call: TRBJ2-1; clone_size: -; d_call: -
cdr3_nt: TGTGCCAGCAGCCCCGGTTGGAATTCACCCCTCCACTTT; cdr3_aa: CASSPGWNSPLHF; v_call: TRBV14; j_call: TRBJ1-6; clone_size: -; d_call: -
cdr3_nt: TGCGCCAGCAGCCCAGATCTCGGGGGGCGCTGGGACAATGAGCAGTTCTTC; cdr3_aa: CASSPDLGGRWDNEQFF; v_call: TRBV4-1; j_call: TRBJ2-1; clone_size: -; d_call: -
cdr3_nt: TGTGCCAGTAGTCACCCGCGCCGCGGACTAGAGGACATTCAGTACTTC; cdr3_aa: CASSHPRRGLEDIQYF; v_call: TRBV19; j_call: TRBJ2-4; clone_size: -; d_call: TRBD2